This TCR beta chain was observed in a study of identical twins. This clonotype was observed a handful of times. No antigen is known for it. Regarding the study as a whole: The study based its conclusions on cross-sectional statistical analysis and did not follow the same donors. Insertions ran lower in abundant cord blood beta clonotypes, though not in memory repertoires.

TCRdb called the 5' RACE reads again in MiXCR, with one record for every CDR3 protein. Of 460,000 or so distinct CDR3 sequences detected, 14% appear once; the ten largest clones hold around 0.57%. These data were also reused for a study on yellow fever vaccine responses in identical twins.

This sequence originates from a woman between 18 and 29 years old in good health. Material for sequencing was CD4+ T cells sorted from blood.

The CDR3: CASSLGLGEQYF. The CDR3 DNA reads as TGTGCCAGCAGCTTAGGGTTGGGGGAGCAGTACTTC. The V call is TRBV7-6, the J call TRBJ2-7; no definite D call. The V and J ends lost 1 base and 7 bases respectively, with 8 bases between them. The CDR3 loop spans 12 amino acids. Germline CDR1 and CDR2: SGHVS and FNYEAQ.